This TCR beta chain was recovered during a study of T cells in Graves' hyperthyroidism and ophthalmopathy. Germline values: CDR1 SQVTM, CDR2 ANQGSEA. V lost 4 bases, J lost 0 bases, and 4 bases lay in between. The CDR3 has 12 residues. The TCR beta CDR3 regions underwent amplification using RNA transcripts as the source. First-round RT-PCR of the TCR CDR3 relied on the HTBI primer set. A single record per CDR3 protein comes from TCRdb applying MiXCR to the multiplex PCR reads. The table has under 350,000 distinct CDR3 sequences, 20% to 25% seen once. The chain employs TRBV29-1 and TRBJ1-5; no reliable D call. Specimen: blood. This TCR was sampled from a woman between 50 and 59 years old with Graves' hyperthyroidism. The CDR3 DNA follows: TGCAGCGTTGGCAGTAGCAATCAGCCCCAGCATTTT. This sequence encodes CSVGSSNQPQHF.